This passage covers 31 T cell receptor beta chains from one sample sequenced in a study of shared clonotypes between healthy human individuals. Profiling relied on immunoSEQ multiplex PCR, and the TCRdb table lists in-frame clones only, not all of them. This table holds some 630,000 clones, approximately 75% found once. The specimen sequenced was memory CD4+ T cells sorted from blood. Subset of the sample: CD45RA-negative fraction. The receptor set was obtained from a woman in her 30s in good health.

This rearrangement joins TRBV5-1 to TRBJ2-3; 9 nucleotides align to TRBD1. Germline V gene data show CDR1 as SGHRS and CDR2 as YFSETQ. Trimming removed 1 base from V and 5 bases from J; junction bases left unmatched: 5. The CDR3 extends over 15 amino acids. The CDR3: CASSLHGTGKDTQYF. The CDR3 DNA follows: TGCGCCAGCAGCTTGCACGGGACAGGGAAAGATACGCAGTATTTT.

The J gene is TRBJ2-1, the V gene TRBV19; no reliable D call. V was pared by 4 bases and J by 2 bases, with 6 bases between. CDR1 is LNHDA and CDR2 is SQIVND in the germline V gene (reference sequence). This CDR3 is 13 amino acids long. The CDR3 spells CASSRGTYNEQFF. Written as DNA, the CDR3 is TGTGCCAGTAGTAGGGGTACCTACAATGAGCAGTTCTTC.

About this clone: The same CDR3 also results from other DNA sequences found in this sample. This chain connects TRBV19 to TRBJ2-7; 9 nucleotides agree with TRBD2. The CDR3 is 16 amino acids. V shed 7 bases, J shed 0 bases, and the junction held 10 bases outside the gene matches. Germline loops: CDR1 LNHDA, CDR2 SQIVND (reference sequence). The CDR3 loop is CASTRRAGGDSYEQYF. In DNA form, the CDR3 reads TGTGCCAGTACACGGAGGGCGGGAGGGGACTCCTACGAGCAGTACTTC.

This clone has a handful of counts. The gene calls are TRBV19 and TRBJ2-3; D may correspond to TRBD1 or TRBD2 (5 bases each). Germline loops: CDR1 LNHDA, CDR2 SQIVND (reference sequence). CDR3 length: 14 residues. V was clipped by 3 bases and J by 6 bases, with 13 bases between them. CDR3 nucleotide sequence: TGTGCCAGTAGTATCGGGGCTAGGGTGGATACGCAGTATTTT. Its translation is CASSIGARVDTQYF.

The chain carries TRBV5-3 and TRBJ1-1; D is ambiguous. TRBV5-3 carries the ORF label, with uncertain function. V lost 8 bases to trimming and J lost 1 base, with 6 bases between them. The CDR3 totals 11 residues. The CDR3 region has the DNA TGTGCCAGCAGCACGAACACTGAAGCTTTCTTT. Translating it yields CASSTNTEAFF.

J is TRBJ2-7 and V is TRBV27; the D call may be TRBD1 or TRBD2 (5 bases each). The CDR3 totals 15 residues. Trimming cost V 4 bases and J 2 bases, with 15 bases left between them. Germline V gene sequence: CDR1 MNHEY, CDR2 SMNVEV (reference sequence). Written as DNA, the CDR3 is TGTGCCAGCAGTTCGTTAAAGGGGAGTACCTACGAGCAGTACTTC. It translates to CASSSLKGSTYEQYF.

V and J are TRBV4-1 and TRBJ1-2; the match to TRBD1 covers 9 bases. The CDR3 is 14 amino acids. V shed 4 bases and J 5 bases; nucleotides not matched to a gene: 5. The V gene's germline CDR1 is MGHRA and CDR2 YSYEKL. CDR3 sequence (DNA): TGCGCCAGCAGCCGGACAGGGGAGAAGTATGGCTACACCTTC. Translation: CASSRTGEKYGYTF.

CDR3 amino acids: CASSLLQGANTEAFF. DNA of the CDR3: TGCGCCAGCAGCTTGCTCCAGGGGGCTAACACTGAAGCTTTCTTT. This chain connects TRBV5-1 to TRBJ1-1; 8 bases line up with TRBD1. CDR3 length: 15 amino acids. Losses at the gene ends were 1 base for V and 2 bases for J; bases not matched to a gene: 4. The germline V gene encodes CDR1 SGHRS and CDR2 YFSETQ. Together with reference TRBV5-1 and TRBJ1-1, the CDR3 gives the full variable domain: KAGVTQTPRYLIKTRGQQVTLSCSPISGHRSVSWYQQTPGQGLQFLFEYFSETQRNKGNFPGRFSGRQFSNSRSEMNVSTLELGDSALYLCASSLLQGANTEAFFGQGTRLTVV.

This chain joins TRBV7-8 and TRBJ2-3; 8 bases are a match to TRBD2. Germline V CDR1 and CDR2: SGHVS, FQNEAQ. J lost 2 bases, V lost 4 bases, and 14 bases had no gene match. The CDR3 runs 18 residues. The CDR3 nucleotides read TGTGCCAGCAGCTCAAAAAGGGCGGGAGGCGGGGTCACAGATACGCAGTATTTT. Translating it yields CASSSKRAGGGVTDTQYF.

The V call is TRBV19, the J call TRBJ2-7; D is possibly TRBD1 (7 bases). V was cut by 5 bases and J by 5 bases, with 13 bases left in between. Germline V gene data show CDR1 as LNHDA and CDR2 as SQIVND (reference sequence). The CDR3 contains 13 residues. The CDR3 is CASSPGGSHEQYF. CDR3 DNA: TGTGCCAGTAGTCCAGGGGGGTCCCACGAGCAGTACTTC. Based on the CDR3 plus reference TRBV19 and TRBJ2-7, the full variable domain is DGGITQSPKYLFRKEGQNVTLSCEQNLNHDAMYWYRQDPGQGLRLIYYSQIVNDFQKGDIAEGYSVSREKKESFPLTVTSAQKNPTAFYLCASSPGGSHEQYFGPGTRLTVT.

The chain recombines TRBV28 with TRBJ2-7, with 11 bases that match TRBD2. The CDR3 contains 16 residues. Germline V gene lookup returns CDR1 MDHEN and CDR2 SYDVKM. Trimming at V came to 4 bases and at J to 4 bases, leaving 9 bases not matched to a gene. The CDR3 coding sequence is TGTGCCAGCAGTTCCCCGGGACTAGCGGCCCGTTACGAGCAGTACTTC. Protein sequence: CASSSPGLAARYEQYF.

This clone was seen only a few times. The CDR3 spells CASSRSGQSNQPQHF. CDR3 nucleotide sequence: TGTGCCAGCTCAAGATCTGGGCAGTCCAATCAGCCCCAGCATTTT. This sequence joins TRBV18 and TRBJ1-5; the D is unclear. Germline assignment: CDR1 KGHSH and CDR2 LQKENI. This CDR3 is built from 15 residues. The V end lost 5 bases, the J end lost 3 bases, and 14 bases lay between the germline ends. Combining the CDR3 with reference TRBV18 and TRBJ1-5 gives the whole variable domain NAGVMQNPRHLVRRRGQEARLRCSPMKGHSHVYWYRQLPEEGLKFMVYLQKENIIDESGMPKERFSAEFPKEGPSILRIQQVVRGDSAAYFCASSRSGQSNQPQHFGDGTRLSIL.

The V and J genes are TRBV7-8 and TRBJ2-7, with TRBD2 matching 7 bases. CDR1 is SGHVS, CDR2 FQNEAQ, per germline. J was trimmed by 1 base and V by 6 bases; bases with no gene match: 6. The length of the CDR3 is 14 residues. This chain's CDR3 is CASSSLAVSYEQYF. Here the CDR3 DNA reads TGTGCCAGCAGTTCTCTAGCGGTATCCTACGAGCAGTACTTC. The entire variable domain, with the rest obtained from reference TRBV7-8 and TRBJ2-7, is as follows: GAGVSQSPRYKVAKRGQDVALRCDPISGHVSLFWYQQALGQGPEFLTYFQNEAQLDKSGLPSDRFFAERPEGSVSTLKIQRTQQEDSAVYLCASSSLAVSYEQYFGPGTRLTVT.

The chain couples TRBV5-1 to TRBJ1-4; a weak D match, TRBD1 (6 bases). V lost 0 bases and J lost 6, with 9 bases in between. The V gene's germline CDR1 is SGHRS and CDR2 YFSETQ. The CDR3 sequence is 14 residues long. The CDR3 loop is CASSLGTADEKLFF. The CDR3 DNA sequence: TGCGCCAGCAGCTTGGGGACAGCCGATGAAAAACTGTTTTTT. Together with reference TRBV5-1 and TRBJ1-4, the CDR3 gives the full variable domain: KAGVTQTPRYLIKTRGQQVTLSCSPISGHRSVSWYQQTPGQGLQFLFEYFSETQRNKGNFPGRFSGRQFSNSRSEMNVSTLELGDSALYLCASSLGTADEKLFFGSGTQLSVL.

Only a few counts were recorded for this clone. This chain uses TRBV28 with TRBJ1-5, with 7 bases identical to TRBD1. The CDR3 has 14 amino acids. J lost 9 bases, V lost 4 bases, and 9 bases had no gene match. Germline V gene lookup returns CDR1 MDHEN and CDR2 SYDVKM. In DNA, the CDR3 is TGTGCCAGCAGTTCCGGAGGGGGCTGGCGGCCCCAGCATTTT. Its translation: CASSSGGGWRPQHF.

This clone was counted between two and nine times. The chain couples TRBV6-6 to TRBJ2-3; D is undetermined. This CDR3 region has 15 residues. Germline V CDR1 and CDR2: MNHNY, SVGAGI (reference sequence). V was pared by 4 bases and J by 2 bases, with 13 bases between. The CDR3 sequence: CASSLDQLYTDTQYF. The DNA for the CDR3 is TGTGCCAGCAGTTTGGACCAACTCTACACAGATACGCAGTATTTT.

The chain joins TRBV7-2 to TRBJ1-2; 10 bases fit TRBD1. V lost 4 bases, J lost 8 bases, and 7 bases stayed unmatched. The CDR3 has 14 residues. CDR1 SGHTA and CDR2 FQGNSA come from the germline V gene. The DNA for the CDR3 is TGTGCCAGCAGCTCCGGACAGGGGGAAGGGGGCTACACCTTC. Protein: CASSSGQGEGGYTF. Variable domain in full (rest from reference TRBV7-2 and TRBJ1-2): GAGVSQSPSNKVTEKGKDVELRCDPISGHTALYWYRQSLGQGLEFLIYFQGNSAPDKSGLPSDRFSAERTGGSVSTLTIQRTQQEDSAVYLCASSSGQGEGGYTFGSGTRLTVV.

The chain employs TRBV28 and TRBJ2-5, with D uncertain. In germline, CDR1 is MDHEN, CDR2 SYDVKM. The V gene lost 8 bases and the J gene lost 1 base, with 11 bases spanning the gap. The CDR3 runs to 13 residues. The CDR3 DNA reads as TGTGCCAGCCGATGGGGTTCCCAAGAGACCCAGTACTTC. Protein: CASRWGSQETQYF.

The rearrangement joins TRBV29-1 to TRBJ1-4; D unresolved. This CDR3 has 13 amino acids. Trimming shortened V by 5 bases and J by 0 bases, and 7 bases separated the two germline ends. Germline V lookup: CDR1 SQVTM, CDR2 ANQGSEA. For the CDR3, the DNA is TGCAGCGTTATCATTGCAACTAATGAAAAACTGTTTTTT. It codes for CSVIIATNEKLFF.

The chain joins TRBV27 to TRBJ1-2, with a weak D call TRBD1 (5 bases). Looked up from germline, CDR1 is MNHEY and CDR2 is SMNVEV (reference sequence). Deletions cut 7 bases from V and 4 bases from J, with 13 bases between. The CDR3 covers 13 residues. CDR3 nucleotides: TGTGCCAGCAAGCTTTTGGGGGGCTATGGCTACACCTTC. Translation gives CASKLLGGYGYTF.

CDR3 sequence (DNA): TGTGCCAGCAGAGGACAACGCGACTCCTACGAGCAGTACTTC. Its translation is CASRGQRDSYEQYF. The chain recombines TRBV11-2 with TRBJ2-7, with D maybe TRBD1 (5 bases). The ends were cut back, 6 bases at V and 0 bases at J, with 12 bases in the middle. CDR3 size: 14 residues. Per the germline V gene, CDR1 is SGHAT and CDR2 is FQNNGV.

This chain connects TRBV5-1 to TRBJ2-1, with 11 bases matching TRBD2. The junction had 7 bases not matched to a gene; V was cut back by 5 bases and J by 6 bases. The germline gives CDR1 SGHRS, CDR2 YFSETQ. The CDR3 has 15 residues. Written as DNA, the CDR3 is TGCGCCAGCAGTTCACCAGGACTAGCGGGCAATGAGCAGTTCTTC. Its translation is CASSSPGLAGNEQFF.

This chain links TRBV4-1 with TRBJ2-7, with D possibly TRBD1 on 7 matching bases. CDR1 is MGHRA, CDR2 YSYEKL, per germline. Deletions cut 1 base from V and 6 bases from J, with 16 bases between. The CDR3 runs 15 residues. Here the CDR3 DNA reads TGCGCCAGCAGCCAAGCCTCAGGGGGAGGTGGCGAGCAGTACTTC. Its translation: CASSQASGGGGEQYF.

A few counts support this clone. This may stem from a read error, because a much larger clone lies one nucleotide away. The V gene is TRBV11-2, the J gene TRBJ2-6, with D tentatively TRBD1 (6 bases). The germline V and J ends were trimmed by 5 bases and 1 base, with 9 bases remaining between them. From germline, CDR1 is SGHAT and CDR2 FQNNGV. The CDR3 is 15 amino acids. The CDR3 sequence: CASSKDSSGANVLTF. In DNA form, the CDR3 reads TGTGCCAGCAGCAAGGACAGTTCTGGGGCCAACGTCCTGACTTTC.

This chain connects TRBV19 to TRBJ2-7; perhaps TRBD1 as D (6 bases). CDR3 size: 14 residues. Germline values: CDR1 LNHDA, CDR2 SQIVND (reference sequence). With 5 bases removed from V and 5 bases from J, the gap between germline ends came to 16 bases. Here the CDR3 DNA reads TGTGCCAGTAGTCTACGACAGGCCAAAGACGAGCAGTACTTC. Translating it yields CASSLRQAKDEQYF.

The J gene is TRBJ2-7, the V gene TRBV6-1, with D possibly matching TRBD1 (6 bases). The CDR3 has 15 residues. Trimming took 4 bases from V and 12 from J, leaving 25 bases between them. Germline V gene lookup returns CDR1 MNHNS and CDR2 SASEGT. The CDR3 coding sequence is TGTGCCAGCAGTGGGTACAGGGAACTCTCGGGCGGTGGGTACTTC. Amino acid sequence: CASSGYRELSGGGYF.

V gene TRBV28 combines with J gene TRBJ1-2, with unresolved D. Trimming cost V 3 bases and J 2 bases, with 7 bases left between them. There are 13 residues in the CDR3. Per the germline V gene, CDR1 is MDHEN and CDR2 is SYDVKM. CDR3 sequence (DNA): TGTGCCAGCAGTTTTAGGAGAAACTATGGCTACACCTTC. Its translation is CASSFRRNYGYTF.

This sequence joins TRBV10-3 and TRBJ1-1; unclear D gene. Germline V gene lookup returns CDR1 ENHRY and CDR2 SYGVKD. V was pared by 5 bases and J by 0 bases, with 7 bases between. The CDR3 extends over 13 amino acids. The CDR3, as DNA: TGTGCCATCAGTTCCAGCATGAACACTGAAGCTTTCTTT. Translated: CAISSSMNTEAFF.

A note on this clone: The sample carries other DNA sequences with the same CDR3. The gene calls are TRBV11-2 and TRBJ2-1; D is unresolved. Germline V gene lookup returns CDR1 SGHAT and CDR2 FQNNGV. The V gene lost 1 base and the J gene lost 10 bases, with 5 bases spanning the gap. There are 11 residues in the CDR3. CDR3 nucleotide sequence: TGTGCCAGCAGCTTAGGAGGAGAGCAGTTCTTC. As protein: CASSLGGEQFF.

The CDR3, as DNA: TGTGCCAGCAGCTTGGAACCGACGAAGACCCAGTACTTC. Its translation: CASSLEPTKTQYF. The V and J genes are TRBV5-5 and TRBJ2-5; D is unclear. This CDR3 is 13 amino acids long. Germline V lookup: CDR1 SGHKS, CDR2 YYEKEE (reference sequence). The V gene lost 0 bases and the J gene lost 6 bases, with 9 bases spanning the gap.

This chain uses TRBV27 with TRBJ1-2; 8 nucleotides align to TRBD1. Trimming removed 5 bases from V and 7 bases from J; junction bases left unmatched: 9. CDR1 and CDR2 (germline): MNHEY, SMNVEV (reference sequence). The length of the CDR3 is 14 residues. The CDR3 spells CASSPRMTGAGYTF. DNA of the CDR3: TGTGCCAGCAGTCCAAGAATGACAGGGGCTGGCTACACCTTC.